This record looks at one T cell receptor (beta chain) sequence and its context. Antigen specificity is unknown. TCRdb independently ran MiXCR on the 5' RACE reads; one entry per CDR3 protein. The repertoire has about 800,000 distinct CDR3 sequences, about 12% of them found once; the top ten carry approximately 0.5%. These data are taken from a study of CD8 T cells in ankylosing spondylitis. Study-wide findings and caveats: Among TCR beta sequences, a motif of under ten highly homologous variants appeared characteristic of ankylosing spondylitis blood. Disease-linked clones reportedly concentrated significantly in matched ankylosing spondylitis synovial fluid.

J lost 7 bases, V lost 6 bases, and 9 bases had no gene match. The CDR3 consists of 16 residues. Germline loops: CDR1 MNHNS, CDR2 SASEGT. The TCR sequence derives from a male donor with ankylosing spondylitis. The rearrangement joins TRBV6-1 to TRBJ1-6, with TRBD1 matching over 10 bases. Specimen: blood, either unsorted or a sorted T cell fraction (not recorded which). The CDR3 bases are TGTGCCAGCAGGGATAGACAGGGGGCGCGGAATTCACCCCTCCACTTT. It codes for CASRDRQGARNSPLHF.